This record looks at one TCR beta chain sequence and its context. As yet, its antigen is unknown. This CDR3 contains 15 residues. The germline gives CDR1 SGHRS, CDR2 YFSETQ. V dropped 1 base and J dropped 7 bases, with 15 bases sitting between them. Time point meaning: week 11, during vaccination. Doses comprised 300 ug of mutant IDH1 20-mer peptide each, plus topical imiquimod. This record comes from a study of a mutant IDH1 vaccine in newly diagnosed glioma. In the study overall: Administration of eight vaccinations to patients took place in weeks 1, 3, 5, 7, 11, 15, 19, 23. Those enrolled had earlier been treated with radiotherapy, temozolomide, or both, mostly both.

TCRdb's copy holds only in-frame clones and misses some; the assay was immunoSEQ multiplex PCR. Among 25,000 to 40,000 clones listed, 78% were seen once. The rearrangement uses TRBV5-1 and TRBJ2-1; D remains ambiguous. Here the sequenced sample was PBMCs, taken from a glioma patient whose treatment included an IDH1 peptide vaccine. This receptor was identified in a man younger than 40 with glioma. CDR3 loop: CASSLIIAPRNEQFF. CDR3 in DNA: TGCGCCAGCAGCTTGATTATTGCCCCGCGGAATGAGCAGTTCTTC.